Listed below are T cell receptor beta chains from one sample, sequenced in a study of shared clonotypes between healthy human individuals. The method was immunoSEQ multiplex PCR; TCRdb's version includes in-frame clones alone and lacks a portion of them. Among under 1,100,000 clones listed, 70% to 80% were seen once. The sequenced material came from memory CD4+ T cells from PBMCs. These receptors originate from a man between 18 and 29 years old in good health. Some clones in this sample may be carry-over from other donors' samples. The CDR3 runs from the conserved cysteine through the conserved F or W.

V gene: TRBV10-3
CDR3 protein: CAISDTAGADTQYF

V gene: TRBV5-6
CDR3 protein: CASSRTGGTNEKLFF

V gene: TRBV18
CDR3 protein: CASSVLHGEQYF

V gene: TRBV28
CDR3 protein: CASSASGPRRREQYF

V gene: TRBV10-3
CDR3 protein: CAISEVAIPAANYGYTF

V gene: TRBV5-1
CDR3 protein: CASARDGNEKLFF

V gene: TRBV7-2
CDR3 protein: CASSSGQGALSSGNTIYF

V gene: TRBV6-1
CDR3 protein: CASSRDAVREQYF

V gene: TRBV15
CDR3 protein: CATSRRGTGSIAKNIQYF

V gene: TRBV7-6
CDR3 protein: CASSLARRETQYF

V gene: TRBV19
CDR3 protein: CASSIWTGGTGELFF

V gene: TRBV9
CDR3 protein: CASSLGTVFGYTF

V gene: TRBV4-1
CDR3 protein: CASSQAGAGDYEQYF

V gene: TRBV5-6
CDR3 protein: CASSLVSRVGYTF

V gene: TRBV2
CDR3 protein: CASYQDEGEKTQYF

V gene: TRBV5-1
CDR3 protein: CASSLVPGKLTEAFF

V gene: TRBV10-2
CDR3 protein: CASSEWRAYGYTF

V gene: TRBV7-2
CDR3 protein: CASSHHLGQNNYGYTF

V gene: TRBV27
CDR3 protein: CASSRRETYEQYF

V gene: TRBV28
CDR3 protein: CASSFQGRGSYEQYF

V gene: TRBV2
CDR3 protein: CASSGNRGLTEAFF

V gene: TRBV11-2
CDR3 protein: CASSQIGRAYNEQFF

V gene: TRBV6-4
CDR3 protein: CASRDRLYEQYF

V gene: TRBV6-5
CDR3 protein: CASSYSQGWGYTF

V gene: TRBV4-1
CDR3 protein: CASSQDRSFKAFF

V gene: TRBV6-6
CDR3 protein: CASSYPGGGTDTQYF

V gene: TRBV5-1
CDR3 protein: CASSLRDREADTQYF

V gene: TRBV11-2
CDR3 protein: CASSLDMLYEQYF

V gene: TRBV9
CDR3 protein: CASSYGILPTDEQFF

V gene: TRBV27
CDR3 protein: CASSLGWNTEAFF

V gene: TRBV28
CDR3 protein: CASLGQGLNTEAFF

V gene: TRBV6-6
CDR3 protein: CASKKGQGTQPQHF

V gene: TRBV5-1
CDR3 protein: CASSLTGLAGVPRDDNEQFF

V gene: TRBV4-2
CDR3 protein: CASSQDRGSHLYNEQFF

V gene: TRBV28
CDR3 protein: CASSQQGYEQYF

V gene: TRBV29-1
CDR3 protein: CSARTGSHNEQFF

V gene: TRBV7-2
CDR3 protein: CASSQTDLNTGELFF

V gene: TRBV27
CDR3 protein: CASSLAGTRLWAFF

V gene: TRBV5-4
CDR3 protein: CATGLGGRSTNEKLFF

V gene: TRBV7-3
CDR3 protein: CASSPGTGITYEQYF

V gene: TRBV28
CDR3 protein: CASTKGTSGRPKKLADTQYF

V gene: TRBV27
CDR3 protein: CASSWKPGQGYEQYF

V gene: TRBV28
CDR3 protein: CASSLFGGAKNIQYF

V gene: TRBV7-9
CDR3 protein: CASSFIPPGRENTEAFF

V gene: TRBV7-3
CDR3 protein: CASSPGQGVGYNEQFF

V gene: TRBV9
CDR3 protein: CASSVEGTGAYEQYF

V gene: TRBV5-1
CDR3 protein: CASSPIPGQGVEQYF

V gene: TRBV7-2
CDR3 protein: CASSPTRGTEAFF

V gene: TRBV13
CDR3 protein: CASSARREGDYYVEQYF

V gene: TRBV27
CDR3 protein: CASSPEASSMGYTF

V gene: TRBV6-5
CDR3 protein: CASSYSTGSHEQFF

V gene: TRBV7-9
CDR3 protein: CASSLQGQGGTEAFF

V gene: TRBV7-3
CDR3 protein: CASSLAGGGSYNEQFF

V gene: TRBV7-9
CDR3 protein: CASSQPGQGNEKLFF

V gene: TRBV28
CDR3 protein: CATEGAGANVLTF